These 17 T cell receptor beta chains originate from one sample sequenced in a study of cytomegalovirus exposure and HLA in healthy donors. It was with 60 Vbeta and 13 Jbeta primers that the PCR ran. The repertoire was sequenced with immunoSEQ multiplex PCR; TCRdb's copy has only in-frame clones and lacks some. Of about 190,000 clones listed, about 90% are singletons. Specimen: PBMCs. These receptors were obtained from a boy aged 2-9 years in good health and CMV-seronegative.

The V call is TRBV7-9, the J call TRBJ1-1; D ambiguous. V lost 0 bases and J lost 4, with 9 bases in between. CDR1 and CDR2 from the germline V gene are SEHNR and FQNEAQ (reference sequence). The CDR3 is made up of 14 amino acids. The CDR3 region has the DNA TGTGCCAGCAGCTTAGCTGGTTCGAGCACTGAAGCTTTCTTT. Protein product: CASSLAGSSTEAFF.

A few counts support this clone. This rearrangement joins TRBV5-6 to TRBJ1-2, with TRBD1 as a possible D gene (5 bases). The V end lost 6 bases, the J end lost 4 bases, and 10 bases lay between the germline ends. The CDR3 has 12 amino acids. The germline CDR1 and CDR2 sequences are SGHDT and YYEEEE. CDR3 coding DNA: TGTGCCAGCATGGAGGGGAGCTATGGCTACACCTTC. It codes for CASMEGSYGYTF.

J is TRBJ1-5 and V is TRBV19; D unclear. The CDR3 consists of 14 residues. Per the germline V gene, CDR1 is LNHDA and CDR2 is SQIVND (reference sequence). V was clipped by 3 bases and J by 0 bases, with 6 bases between them. In DNA, the CDR3 is TGTGCCAGTAGTATTTTCCTTAGCAATCAGCCCCAGCATTTT. Protein sequence: CASSIFLSNQPQHF.

The rearrangement joins TRBV7-9 to TRBJ2-7, with 10 bases that match TRBD2. This CDR3 is built from 15 residues. J was trimmed by 2 bases and V by 5 bases; bases with no gene match: 6. CDR1 SEHNR and CDR2 FQNEAQ come from the germline V gene (reference sequence). CDR3 sequence (DNA): TGTGCCAGCAGCGTGGGAGCGGGGGGGCCCTACGAGCAGTACTTC. Translation gives CASSVGAGGPYEQYF.

V gene TRBV6-5 combines with J gene TRBJ1-5; 7 bases map to TRBD1. Germline trimming cut 6 bases from V and 1 base from J; bases unmatched to any gene: 6. The CDR3 contains 15 residues. Germline V gene sequence: CDR1 MNHEY, CDR2 SVGAGI. The CDR3: CASRPYRGSNQPQHF. CDR3 nucleotides: TGTGCCAGCAGGCCTTACAGGGGAAGCAATCAGCCCCAGCATTTT.

With respect to this clone: Different DNA sequences within this sample yield the same CDR3. The CDR3 coding sequence is TGTGCCAGCAGCTTTTCAGGGACCGGGGAGCTGTTTTTT. Protein: CASSFSGTGELFF. V is TRBV7-9 and J is TRBJ2-2; maybe TRBD1 (5 bases). The CDR3 is 13 amino acids. Trimming took 3 bases from V and 5 from J, leaving 7 bases between them. CDR1 and CDR2 (germline): SEHNR, FQNEAQ (reference sequence).

This clone was found a few times. The chain joins TRBV4-1 to TRBJ2-4; D is uncertain. The V gene's germline CDR1 is MGHRA and CDR2 YSYEKL. The CDR3 is made up of 11 amino acids. V gave up 0 bases and J gave up 13 bases, with 7 bases separating them. Written as DNA, the CDR3 is TGCGCCAGCAGCCAAGAGGCTCGCCAGTACTTC. This sequence encodes CASSQEARQYF.

V gene TRBV6-5 combines with J gene TRBJ2-4, with a possible D match to TRBD1 (5 bases). Trimming removed 5 bases from V and 1 base from J, with 12 bases in between. The length of the CDR3 is 15 residues. CDR1 and CDR2 (germline): MNHEY, SVGAGI. The CDR3 sequence: CASSHPGLAKNIQYF. The CDR3, as DNA: TGTGCCAGCAGTCATCCAGGGCTGGCCAAAAACATTCAGTACTTC.

V and J are TRBV7-8 and TRBJ2-1; 8 bases line up with TRBD1. This CDR3 is built from 15 residues. Germline CDR1 reads SGHVS; CDR2 reads FQNEAQ. J gave up 8 bases and V 2 bases, and 8 bases lay outside the gene matches. CDR3 DNA: TGTGCCAGCAGCTTAAATCGGACAGGGTTCCATGAGCAGTTCTTC. Residues: CASSLNRTGFHEQFF.

V gene TRBV2 combines with J gene TRBJ2-1, with 7 bases matching TRBD1. From germline, CDR1 is SNHLY and CDR2 FYNNEI. J was trimmed by 8 bases and V by 10 bases; bases with no gene match: 8. CDR3 length: 12 residues. CDR3 protein: CATMGQRDEQFF. The CDR3 bases are TGTGCCACTATGGGACAGCGCGATGAGCAGTTCTTC.

This chain connects TRBV6-5 to TRBJ1-4; tentative D call: TRBD1 (6 bases). Looked up from germline, CDR1 is MNHEY and CDR2 is SVGAGI. V was shortened by 3 bases and J by 8 bases, with 13 bases between the two germline ends. CDR3 length: 14 amino acids. The CDR3 spells CASSYQGLKEKLFF. CDR3 nucleotide sequence: TGTGCCAGCAGTTATCAGGGGCTCAAGGAAAAACTGTTTTTT.

This clone has just one count. The chain links TRBV27 to TRBJ2-7, with TRBD1 matching over 9 bases. Unmatched junction bases numbered 11, after V lost 10 bases and J lost 7 bases. CDR1 and CDR2 from the germline V gene are MNHEY and SMNVEV (reference sequence). The CDR3 consists of 13 residues. Here the CDR3 DNA reads TGTGCCACATCCGGGACAGGGTCGGGGGAGCAGTACTTC. Its protein product is CATSGTGSGEQYF.

The chain uses TRBV19 and TRBJ1-5; D is unclear. From germline, CDR1 is LNHDA and CDR2 SQIVND (reference sequence). The V end was cut by 3 bases, the J end by 5 bases, with 14 bases between. The CDR3 runs 15 residues. CDR3 sequence reads: CASSIYRGMDQPQHF. The CDR3 DNA sequence: TGTGCCAGTAGTATTTATCGGGGAATGGATCAGCCCCAGCATTTT.

Remarks on this clone: Other DNA variants within this sample encode the same CDR3. The V and J genes are TRBV28 and TRBJ1-1; D not certain. In germline, CDR1 is MDHEN, CDR2 SYDVKM. Trimming removed 6 bases from V and 5 bases from J, with 10 bases in between. CDR3 size: 12 residues. The CDR3 DNA is TGTGCCAGCAGCCCACCGAGAACTGAAGCTTTCTTT. Translated: CASSPPRTEAFF.

This chain links TRBV28 with TRBJ1-1; no clear D gene. In germline, CDR1 is MDHEN, CDR2 SYDVKM. V lost 8 bases and J 1 base, leaving 14 bases between the germline ends. The CDR3 is 14 amino acids. CDR3 sequence (DNA): TGTGCCAGCTCACTCCAGACGGGGAACACTGAAGCTTTCTTT. It codes for CASSLQTGNTEAFF.

The genes are TRBV28 and TRBJ2-7, with a weak D call TRBD1 (6 bases). This CDR3 has 16 residues. V lost 1 base and J lost 3, with 16 bases in between. Germline-derived CDR1 and CDR2 are MDHEN and SYDVKM. CDR3 in amino acids: CASSLFFKQGHYEQYF. As DNA, the CDR3 is TGTGCCAGCAGTTTATTCTTTAAACAGGGACACTACGAGCAGTACTTC.

The rearrangement links TRBV28 to TRBJ1-1, with 7 bases aligning to TRBD1. Germline loops: CDR1 MDHEN, CDR2 SYDVKM. J was trimmed by 4 bases and V by 5 bases; bases with no gene match: 10. The length of the CDR3 is 15 residues. Written as DNA, the CDR3 is TGTGCCAGCAGTCCCCCTCAGGGGGTATCCACTGAAGCTTTCTTT. Its protein product is CASSPPQGVSTEAFF.